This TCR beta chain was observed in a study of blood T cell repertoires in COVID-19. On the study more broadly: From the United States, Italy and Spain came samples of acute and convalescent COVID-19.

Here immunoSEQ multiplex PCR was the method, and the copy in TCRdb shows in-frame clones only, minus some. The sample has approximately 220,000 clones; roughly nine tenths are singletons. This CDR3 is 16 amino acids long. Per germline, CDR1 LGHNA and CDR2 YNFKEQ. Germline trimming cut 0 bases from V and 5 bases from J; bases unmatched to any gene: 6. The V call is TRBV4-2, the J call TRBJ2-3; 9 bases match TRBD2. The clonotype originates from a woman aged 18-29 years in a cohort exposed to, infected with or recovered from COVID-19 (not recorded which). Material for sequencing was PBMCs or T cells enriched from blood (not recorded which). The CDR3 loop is CASSQDGAGGGDTQYF. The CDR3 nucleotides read TGTGCCAGCAGCCAAGATGGAGCGGGGGGCGGAGATACGCAGTATTTT.